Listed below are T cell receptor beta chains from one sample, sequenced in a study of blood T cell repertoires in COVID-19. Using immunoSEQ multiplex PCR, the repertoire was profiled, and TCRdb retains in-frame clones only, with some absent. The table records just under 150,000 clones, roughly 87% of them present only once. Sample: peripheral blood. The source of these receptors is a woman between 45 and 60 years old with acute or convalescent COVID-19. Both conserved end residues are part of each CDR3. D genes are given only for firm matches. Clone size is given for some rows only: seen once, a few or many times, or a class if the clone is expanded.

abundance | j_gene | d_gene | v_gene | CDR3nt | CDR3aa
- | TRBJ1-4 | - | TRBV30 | TGTGCCTGGAGTGGATTTACAAACAGGGATGCAACTAATGAAAAACTGTTTTTT | CAWSGFTNRDATNEKLFF
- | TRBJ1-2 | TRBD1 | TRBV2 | TGTGCCAGCAACCCCTGGGACAGGGGGAACTATGGCTACACCTTC | CASNPWDRGNYGYTF
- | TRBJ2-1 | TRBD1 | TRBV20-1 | TGCAGTGCTAGTGCCTATGGGACAGGGGGCTTGAATGAGCAGTTCTTC | CSASAYGTGGLNEQFF
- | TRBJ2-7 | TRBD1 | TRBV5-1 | TGCGCCAGCAGCTGGACGCGGGACAGGCCCACCTACGAGCAGTACTTC | CASSWTRDRPTYEQYF
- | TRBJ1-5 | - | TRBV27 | TGTGCCAGCAGTCCCGCGTCACTTGACAATCAGCCCCAGCATTTT | CASSPASLDNQPQHF
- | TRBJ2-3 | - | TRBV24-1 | TGTGCCACCAGTGGGGCGGATACGCAGTATTTT | CATSGADTQYF
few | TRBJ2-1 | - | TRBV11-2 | TGTGCCAGCAGCTTACGATCGAGCTCCTACAATGAGCAGTTCTTC | CASSLRSSSYNEQFF
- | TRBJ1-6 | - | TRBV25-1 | TGTGCCAGCAGTGATGGCGGGAGAAATAATTCACCCCTCCACTTT | CASSDGGRNNSPLHF
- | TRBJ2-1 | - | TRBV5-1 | TGCGCCAGCAGCTTCAATATAGCCCGCTCCTACAATGAGCAGTTCTTC | CASSFNIARSYNEQFF
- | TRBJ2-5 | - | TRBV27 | TGTGCCAGCAGTTTCCGACAGGATCCGGGGGAGACCCAGTACTTC | CASSFRQDPGETQYF
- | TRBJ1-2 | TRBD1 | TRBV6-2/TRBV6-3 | TGTGCCAGCAGTGGGTGGGACAGGAGCAACTATGGCTACACCTTC | CASSGWDRSNYGYTF
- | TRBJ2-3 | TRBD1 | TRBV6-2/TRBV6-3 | TGTGCCAGCAGTTTGGGTGGATTAGGGGGCATGCCAGATACGCAGTATTTT | CASSLGGLGGMPDTQYF
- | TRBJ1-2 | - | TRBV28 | TGTGCCAGCAGACCAGGGAGGGGCTATGGCTACACCTTC | CASRPGRGYGYTF
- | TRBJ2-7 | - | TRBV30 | TGTGCCTGGAGTGTTCTAACTTACGAGCAGTACTTC | CAWSVLTYEQYF
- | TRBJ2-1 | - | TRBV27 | TGTGCCAGCAGCCGCAAACAGGGTTTGAATGAGCAGTTCTTC | CASSRKQGLNEQFF
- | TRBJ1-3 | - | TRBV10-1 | TGCGCCAGCAGTGAGTCGGGAAGGGGCGGAAACACCATATATTTT | CASSESGRGGNTIYF
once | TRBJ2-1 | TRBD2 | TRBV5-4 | TGTGCCAGCTCACCGGGACTAGCGGGAGTGGAGCAGTTCTTC | CASSPGLAGVEQFF
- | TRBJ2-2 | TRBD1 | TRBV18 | TGTGCCAGCTCACCTACAGGGGGCCGTTACACCGGGGAGCTGTTTTTT | CASSPTGGRYTGELFF
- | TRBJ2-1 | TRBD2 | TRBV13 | TGTGCCAGCAGCTTAGTAGGGACTAGCGGACTAAATGAGCAGTTCTTC | CASSLVGTSGLNEQFF
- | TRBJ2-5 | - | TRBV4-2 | TGTGCCAGCAGCCAAGACCTTTTTAGCGTTATAGTGACCCAGTACTTC | CASSQDLFSVIVTQYF
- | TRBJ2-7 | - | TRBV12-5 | TGTGCTAGTGGTTTGGGGCTAGCCGACTACGAGCAGTACTTC | CASGLGLADYEQYF
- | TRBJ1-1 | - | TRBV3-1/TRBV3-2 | TGTGCCAGCAGCCAAGATCGACGCCATGGGAGGAACACTGAAGCTTTCTTT | CASSQDRRHGRNTEAFF
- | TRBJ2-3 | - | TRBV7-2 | TGTGCCAGCAGCTTAGCAAACATTGTCTCAGATACGCAGTATTTT | CASSLANIVSDTQYF
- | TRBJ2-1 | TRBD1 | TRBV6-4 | TGTGCCAGCCGCGGGACAGGGGGCCAGAATGAGCAGTTCTTC | CASRGTGGQNEQFF
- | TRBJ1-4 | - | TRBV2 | TGTGCCAGCAGTGTACTAGGGATTAATGAAAAACTGTTTTTT | CASSVLGINEKLFF
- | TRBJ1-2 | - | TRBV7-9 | TGTGCCAGCAGCCATGTTCAAGGGGGTGGCTACACCTTC | CASSHVQGGGYTF
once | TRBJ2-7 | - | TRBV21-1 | TGTGCCAGCAGCATTTGGTTTCAGGGTTTCAGCTACGAGCAGTACTTC | CASSIWFQGFSYEQYF